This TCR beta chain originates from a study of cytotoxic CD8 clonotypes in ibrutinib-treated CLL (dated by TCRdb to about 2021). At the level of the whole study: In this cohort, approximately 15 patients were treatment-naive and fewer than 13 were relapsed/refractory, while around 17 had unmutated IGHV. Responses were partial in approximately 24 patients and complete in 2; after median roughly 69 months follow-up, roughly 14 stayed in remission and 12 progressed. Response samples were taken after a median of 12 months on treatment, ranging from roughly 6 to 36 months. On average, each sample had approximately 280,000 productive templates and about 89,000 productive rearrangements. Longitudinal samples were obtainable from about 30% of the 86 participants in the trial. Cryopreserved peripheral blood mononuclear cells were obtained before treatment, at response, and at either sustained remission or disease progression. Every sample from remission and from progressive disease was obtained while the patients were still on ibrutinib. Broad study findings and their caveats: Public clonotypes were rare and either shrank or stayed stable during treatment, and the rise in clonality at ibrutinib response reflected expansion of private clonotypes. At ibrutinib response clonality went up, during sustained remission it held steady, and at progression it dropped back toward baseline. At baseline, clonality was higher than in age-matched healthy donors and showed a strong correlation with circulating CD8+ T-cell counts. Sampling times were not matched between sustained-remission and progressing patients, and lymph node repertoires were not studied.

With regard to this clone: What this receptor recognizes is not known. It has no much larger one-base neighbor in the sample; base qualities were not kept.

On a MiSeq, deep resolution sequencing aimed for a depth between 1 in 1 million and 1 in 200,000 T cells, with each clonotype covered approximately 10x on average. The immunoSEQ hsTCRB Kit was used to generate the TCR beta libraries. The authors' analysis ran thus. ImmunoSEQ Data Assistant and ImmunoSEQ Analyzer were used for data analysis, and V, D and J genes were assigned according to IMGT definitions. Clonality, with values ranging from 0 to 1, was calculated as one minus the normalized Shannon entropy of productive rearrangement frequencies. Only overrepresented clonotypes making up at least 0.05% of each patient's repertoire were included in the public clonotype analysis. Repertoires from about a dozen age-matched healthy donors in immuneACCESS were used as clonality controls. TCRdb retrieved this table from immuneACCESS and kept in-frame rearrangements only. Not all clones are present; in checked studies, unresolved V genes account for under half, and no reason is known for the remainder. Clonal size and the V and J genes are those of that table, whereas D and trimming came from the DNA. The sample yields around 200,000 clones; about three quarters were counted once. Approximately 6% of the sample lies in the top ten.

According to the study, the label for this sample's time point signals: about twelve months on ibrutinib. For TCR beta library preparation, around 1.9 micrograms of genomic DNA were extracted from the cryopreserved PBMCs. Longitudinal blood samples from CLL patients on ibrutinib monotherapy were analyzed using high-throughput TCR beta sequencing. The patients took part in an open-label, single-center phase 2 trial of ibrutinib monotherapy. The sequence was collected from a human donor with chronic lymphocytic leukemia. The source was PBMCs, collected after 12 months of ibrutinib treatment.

The sequenced DNA: TGTGCCAGCAGCTTAAATGGCGCAGGGAACACTGAAGCTTTCTTT. Its protein reads: CASSLNGAGNTEAFF. Rearrangement joined TRBV11-3 to TRBJ1-1; there is no confident call for the D gene. A distance of 11 bases separates the germline ends of V and J, which lose 2 bases and 1 base respectively. CDR1 and CDR2 (SGHNT, YENEEA) derive from the germline V gene. Counted from cysteine to phenylalanine, this CDR3 has 15 amino acids. Of the read, only the CDR3 DNA is kept; its 45 bases are in frame from base 1.